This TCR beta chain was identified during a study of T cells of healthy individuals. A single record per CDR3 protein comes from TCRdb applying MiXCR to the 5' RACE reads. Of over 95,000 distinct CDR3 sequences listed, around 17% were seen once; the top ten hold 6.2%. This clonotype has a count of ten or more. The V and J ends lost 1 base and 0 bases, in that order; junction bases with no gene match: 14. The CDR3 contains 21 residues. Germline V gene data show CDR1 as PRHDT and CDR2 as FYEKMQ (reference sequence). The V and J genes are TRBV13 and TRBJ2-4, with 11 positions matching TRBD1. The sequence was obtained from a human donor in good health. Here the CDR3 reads CASSLVFPDRGPQRAKNIQYF. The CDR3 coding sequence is TGTGCCAGCAGCTTAGTATTCCCGGACAGGGGGCCTCAAAGAGCCAAAAACATTCAGTACTTC.